This is a list of T cell receptor beta chains from one sample in a study of shared clonotypes between healthy human individuals. TCRdb keeps only in-frame clones here, not all; method: immunoSEQ multiplex PCR. The top ten hold approximately 1.6% of the sample, which has roughly 2,000,000 clones, around 93% seen once. The sample consisted of naive CD8+ T cells from PBMCs. The receptors shown here come from a man younger than 35 in good health. Some clones in this sample may be carry-over from other donors' samples. Each CDR3 is given with its conserved first and last residue. The order of the fields is CDR3 protein, V gene, D gene, clone size. A D gene is named only where the DNA matches it firmly. The size of a clone is reported for some rows only, either as once, few or many, or as a class for expanded clones.

CDR3 protein: CASSLLGSPLHF
V gene: TRBV27
D gene: .
clone size: .

CDR3 protein: CASSMYLTSYNEQFF
V gene: TRBV19
D gene: .
clone size: .

CDR3 protein: CASSSGGTQGTGELFF
V gene: TRBV7-9
D gene: TRBD2
clone size: .

CDR3 protein: CASSFDRPSSSYEQYF
V gene: TRBV5-4
D gene: .
clone size: .

CDR3 protein: CAWRKPGPSNQPQHF
V gene: TRBV30
D gene: .
clone size: few

CDR3 protein: CASRPGQVSYEQYF
V gene: TRBV6-5
D gene: TRBD1
clone size: .

CDR3 protein: CASRQGPSFETQYF
V gene: TRBV2
D gene: TRBD1
clone size: .

CDR3 protein: CASSLTGAPYNEQFF
V gene: TRBV27
D gene: TRBD1
clone size: .

CDR3 protein: CASSLFSPDRGPEQYF
V gene: TRBV27
D gene: TRBD1
clone size: .

CDR3 protein: CASIANRVGGNTIYF
V gene: TRBV28
D gene: .
clone size: .

CDR3 protein: CASSSEGSGYTF
V gene: TRBV11-2
D gene: .
clone size: .

CDR3 protein: CASSTRTGTQPYEQYF
V gene: TRBV4-2
D gene: .
clone size: .

CDR3 protein: CASSQVSGPWNTEAFF
V gene: TRBV4-1
D gene: .
clone size: .

CDR3 protein: CASSIRDSVLEQYF
V gene: TRBV9
D gene: .
clone size: .

CDR3 protein: CASSPGGLRDEQYF
V gene: TRBV4-2
D gene: .
clone size: once

CDR3 protein: CATSPGADYEQYF
V gene: TRBV28
D gene: .
clone size: .

CDR3 protein: CASSTTVGAYEQYF
V gene: TRBV27
D gene: .
clone size: .